Detailed here is one TCR beta chain. The target antigen is unknown. The data derive from a study of shared clonotypes between healthy human individuals. The study's findings and limits: Despite large depth, rarefaction showed incomplete sorted-subset sequencing.

V was pared by 7 bases and J by 0 bases, with 10 bases between. This CDR3 contains 14 residues. Germline V CDR1 and CDR2: SQVTM, ANQGSEA. The table came from immunoSEQ multiplex PCR; TCRdb's copy has only in-frame clones and leaves some out. The data contain around 940,000 clones, approximately 76% of them singletons. The chain has TRBV29-1 and TRBJ2-6; D gene ambiguous. The receptor was isolated from a man younger than 35 in good health. Sequenced material: memory CD4+ T cells sorted from blood. Subset here: CD45RA-negative fraction. The CDR3 loop reads CSGPERSGANVLTF. CDR3 nucleotides: TGCAGCGGACCAGAACGCTCTGGGGCCAACGTCCTGACTTTC.